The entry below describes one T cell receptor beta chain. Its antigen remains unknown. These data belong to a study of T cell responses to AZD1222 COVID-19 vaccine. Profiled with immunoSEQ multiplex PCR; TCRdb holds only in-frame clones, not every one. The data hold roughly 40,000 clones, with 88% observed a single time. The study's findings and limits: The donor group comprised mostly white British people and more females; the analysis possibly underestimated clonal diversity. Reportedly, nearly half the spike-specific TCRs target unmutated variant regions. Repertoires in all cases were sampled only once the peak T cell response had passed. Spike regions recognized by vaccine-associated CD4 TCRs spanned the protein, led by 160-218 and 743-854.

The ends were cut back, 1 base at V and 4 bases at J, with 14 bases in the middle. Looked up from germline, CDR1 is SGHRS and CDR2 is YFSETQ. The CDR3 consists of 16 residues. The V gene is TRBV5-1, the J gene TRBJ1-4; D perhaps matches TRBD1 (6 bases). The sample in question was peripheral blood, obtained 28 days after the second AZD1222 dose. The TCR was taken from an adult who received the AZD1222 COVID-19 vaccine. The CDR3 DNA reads TGCGCCAGCAGCTTGAACAGGGTCCAGAGTAATGAAAAACTGTTTTTT. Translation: CASSLNRVQSNEKLFF. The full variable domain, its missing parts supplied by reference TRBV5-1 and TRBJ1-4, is KAGVTQTPRYLIKTRGQQVTLSCSPISGHRSVSWYQQTPGQGLQFLFEYFSETQRNKGNFPGRFSGRQFSNSRSEMNVSTLELGDSALYLCASSLNRVQSNEKLFFGSGTQLSVL.